These T cell receptor beta chains were read from a single sample in a study of T-cell memory formation after mild COVID-19. MiXCR was run by TCRdb on the 5' RACE reads, yielding one entry per CDR3 protein. The sample carries over 10,000 distinct CDR3 sequences, about 14% recorded once. Material for sequencing was PBMCs or a T cell subset sorted from them (not recorded which). These receptor sequences come from a man aged 18 to 30 who had mild COVID-19 (a few samples of this study predate the infection). Cell type and time point are not known. Each CDR3 is given with its conserved first and last residue. A D gene is named only where the DNA matches it firmly. Clone size, where shown, is once, few, many, or a class for clones that have expanded.

size: few
V: TRBV10-3
D: TRBD2
J: TRBJ2-1
DNA: TGTGCCACCGGCAGCGGGGCTTCCTACAATGAGCAGTTCTTC
CDR3: CATGSGASYNEQFF

size: many
V: TRBV7-3
D: NA
J: TRBJ2-1
DNA: TGTGCCAGCAGCTCCGTCGGGCTTGAGCAGTTCTTC
CDR3: CASSSVGLEQFF

size: many
V: TRBV4-1
D: TRBD2
J: TRBJ2-1
DNA: TGCGCCAGCAGCCAAGTCGGGGCGGGGGGGCGGATTTACAATGAGCAGTTCTTC
CDR3: CASSQVGAGGRIYNEQFF

size: NA
V: TRBV7-8
D: TRBD1
J: TRBJ1-4
DNA: TGTGCCAGCAGCCCTGACAGGGTATCTAATGAAAAACTGTTTTTT
CDR3: CASSPDRVSNEKLFF

size: many
V: TRBV4-1
D: NA
J: TRBJ2-1
DNA: TGCGCCAGCAGCCGTGAGTGGGGGTACAATGAGCAGTTCTTC
CDR3: CASSREWGYNEQFF

size: once
V: TRBV29-1
D: TRBD2
J: TRBJ2-5
DNA: TGCAGCGTTGCCCGGACTAGCGGGGGCCCGGAAGAGACCCAGTACTTC
CDR3: CSVARTSGGPEETQYF

size: many
V: TRBV25-1
D: TRBD2
J: TRBJ2-3
DNA: TGTGCCAGCAGTACCCTGGCGGGGGGGCCAGATACGCAGTATTTT
CDR3: CASSTLAGGPDTQYF

size: few
V: TRBV28
D: TRBD1
J: TRBJ2-5
DNA: TGTGCCAGCAGTTTATACAATCCGGGACAGGGAGAAGAGACCCAGTACTTC
CDR3: CASSLYNPGQGEETQYF

size: many
V: TRBV3-1
D: NA
J: TRBJ1-1
DNA: TGTGCCAGCAGCCCCTCGGGGGAAACTGAAGCTTTCTTT
CDR3: CASSPSGETEAFF

size: few
V: TRBV7-2
D: NA
J: TRBJ2-3
DNA: TGTGCCAGCAGCTTAGACGGGCTAGCGAATACGCAGTATTTT
CDR3: CASSLDGLANTQYF

size: many
V: TRBV5-1
D: NA
J: TRBJ1-1
DNA: TGCGCCAGCAGCTTGGCCTTAGGGGAGAACACTGAAGCTTTCTTT
CDR3: CASSLALGENTEAFF

size: NA
V: TRBV20-1
D: TRBD2
J: TRBJ2-1
DNA: TGCAGTGCTAGAGGACTAGCGGGGGGTGAGCAGTTCTTC
CDR3: CSARGLAGGEQFF

size: many
V: TRBV4-2
D: NA
J: TRBJ2-7
DNA: TGTGCCAGCAGCCAGGGGGCGGTCGGGGGGACTATATCCGAGCAGTACTTC
CDR3: CASSQGAVGGTISEQYF